Below, 14 T cell receptor beta chains from the same sample are listed, as sequenced in a study of long-term antiretroviral therapy in people with HIV. The run of the v3.0 immunoSEQ assay was at survey level. Repertoires were generated with immunoSEQ multiplex PCR, while TCRdb's copy carries only in-frame clones and drops some. The sample records more than 15,000 clones, roughly 80% being singletons. The sample in question was unsorted PBMCs, obtained 2.3 years after starting antiretroviral therapy. These receptors were obtained from a woman aged 40 to 50 with HIV.

V and J are TRBV5-5 and TRBJ2-1, with TRBD2 identical over 15 bases. Germline lookup yields CDR1 SGHKS and CDR2 YYEKEE (reference sequence). The V segment lost 4 bases and the J segment 8 bases; nucleotides outside the gene matches: 4. There are 15 residues in the CDR3. In DNA form, the CDR3 reads TGTGCCAGCAGCCCCTGGACTAGCGGGGGGGATGAGCAGTTCTTC. The encoded protein is CASSPWTSGGDEQFF.

The chain links TRBV7-9 to TRBJ2-7; TRBD1 matches 7 bases. V trimming: 10 bases; J trimming: 4 bases; junction bases outside the gene matches: 10. The CDR3 loop spans 13 amino acids. The germline V gene has CDR1 SEHNR and CDR2 FQNEAQ (reference sequence). The CDR3 DNA sequence: TGTGCCACCACAAGGACAGGTGAATACGAGCAGTACTTC. It is translated as CATTRTGEYEQYF.

This clone has more than one count but fewer than ten. This chain connects TRBV4-2 to TRBJ2-5, with TRBD2 identical over 8 bases. The CDR3 has 18 amino acids. Germline CDR1 and CDR2: LGHNA and YNFKEQ. The V and J ends lost 0 bases and 4 bases, in that order; junction bases with no gene match: 13. The CDR3 DNA reads as TGTGCCAGCAGCCAAGATAGTGGCGGGGGGTTTGTCTCAGAGACCCAGTACTTC. Residues: CASSQDSGGGFVSETQYF.

The chain couples TRBV10-2 to TRBJ2-2; weak D call: TRBD1 (6 bases). Looked up from germline, CDR1 is WSHSY and CDR2 is SAAADI. V was shortened by 6 bases and J by 2 bases, with 19 bases between the two germline ends. The CDR3 spans 17 residues. DNA of the CDR3: TGCGCCAGCAGCGACTCCCCCCGGGACACCAACACCGGGGAGCTGTTTTTT. Translation gives CASSDSPRDTNTGELFF.

In nucleotides, the CDR3 is TGTGCCAGCAGCTTGCAGGGACAGGGTTTTGGCTACACCTTC. Translation: CASSLQGQGFGYTF. V gene TRBV5-6 combines with J gene TRBJ1-2; 9 bases agree with TRBD1. Germline assignment: CDR1 SGHDT and CDR2 YYEEEE. The CDR3 extends over 14 amino acids. The V and J ends lost 1 base and 7 bases, in that order; junction bases with no gene match: 5.

The chain recombines TRBV2 with TRBJ1-1, with D possibly TRBD1 on 5 matching bases. Germline values: CDR1 SNHLY, CDR2 FYNNEI. V lost 6 bases, J lost 11 bases, and 13 bases lay in between. This CDR3 contains 11 residues. Here the CDR3 reads CASRSDSVAFF. DNA for the CDR3: TGTGCCAGCAGGTCCGACAGTGTTGCTTTCTTT.

V usage is TRBV9 and J usage is TRBJ2-3; 15 positions match TRBD2. CDR1 and CDR2 from the germline V gene are SGDLS and YYNGEE. The CDR3 runs to 18 residues. With 3 bases clipped from V and 0 bases from J, the junction kept 5 bases outside the gene matches. CDR3 coding DNA: TGTGCCAGCAGCGGAGAGGGACTAGCGGGGGGCAGCACAGATACGCAGTATTTT. This gives the protein CASSGEGLAGGSTDTQYF.

The chain recombines TRBV2 with TRBJ2-7; 7 bases match TRBD2. V was pared by 3 bases and J by 2 bases, with 13 bases of the junction left unmatched. Germline V gives CDR1 SNHLY, CDR2 FYNNEI. The CDR3 sequence is 17 residues long. CDR3: CASSESTLADATYEQYF. The CDR3 DNA sequence: TGTGCCAGCAGTGAGTCCACCCTAGCGGACGCTACCTACGAGCAGTACTTC.

The CDR3 spells CASSFSRTGNQETQYF. The CDR3 DNA sequence: TGTGCCAGCAGTTTCTCCCGAACAGGGAACCAAGAGACCCAGTACTTC. The V gene is TRBV27, the J gene TRBJ2-5; D might be TRBD1 (6 bases). Deletions cut 3 bases from V and 0 bases from J, with 14 bases between. CDR1 and CDR2 from the germline V gene are MNHEY and SMNVEV (reference sequence). There are 16 residues in the CDR3.

This chain connects TRBV29-1 to TRBJ2-3, with 10 bases lining up with TRBD2. In germline, CDR1 is SQVTM, CDR2 ANQGSEA. V gave up 1 base and J gave up 4 bases; unmatched junction bases: 5. The CDR3 is 15 amino acids. CDR3 sequence reads: CSVEVLAGVADTQYF. CDR3 DNA: TGCAGCGTTGAAGTCCTAGCGGGAGTAGCAGATACGCAGTATTTT.

V and J are TRBV27 and TRBJ2-2; the D call may be TRBD1 or TRBD2 (5 bases each). The germline V and J ends were trimmed by 6 bases and 5 bases, with 22 bases remaining between them. The germline CDR1 and CDR2 sequences are MNHEY and SMNVEV (reference sequence). This CDR3 is 17 amino acids long. CDR3 region: CASRSGTVESVTGELFF. CDR3 nucleotides: TGTGCCAGCAGGTCCGGGACCGTAGAGTCGGTAACCGGGGAGCTGTTTTTT.

V and J are TRBV4-2 and TRBJ1-2; possibly TRBD1 for D (6 bases). This CDR3 is built from 15 residues. V lost 2 bases and J 1 base, leaving 11 bases between the germline ends. Germline CDR1 and CDR2: LGHNA and YNFKEQ. CDR3 in amino acids: CASSQPGADNYGYTF. CDR3 nucleotide sequence: TGTGCCAGCAGCCAACCAGGGGCAGATAACTATGGCTACACCTTC.

The chain couples TRBV7-8 to TRBJ1-2, with 9 bases that match TRBD1. The CDR3 is made up of 15 amino acids. The V gene's germline CDR1 is SGHVS and CDR2 FQNEAQ. V lost 5 bases and J lost 4; bases outside the gene matches: 8. The CDR3 reads CASSLGTGTSYGYTF. CDR3 sequence (DNA): TGTGCCAGCAGCCTCGGGACAGGGACCTCCTATGGCTACACCTTC.

The chain joins TRBV9 to TRBJ2-2, with unresolved D. The germline gives CDR1 SGDLS, CDR2 YYNGEE. CDR3 length: 15 residues. V was cut by 0 bases and J by 5 bases, with 11 bases left in between. The CDR3 here is CASSVVDSLTGELFF. In DNA, the CDR3 is TGTGCCAGCAGCGTAGTGGATAGCCTAACCGGGGAGCTGTTTTTT.